Listed below are T cell receptor beta chains from one sample, sequenced in a study of T-cell reconstitution after alpha-beta-depleted transplantation in children. TCRdb passed the PCR reads through MiXCR, listing each CDR3 protein once. The repertoire holds fewer than 1 million distinct CDR3 sequences, with 15% to 20% as singletons. The sequenced sample was PBMCs, mostly from graft donor cells, obtained 360 days after TCRalphabeta/CD19-depleted stem cell transplant. These receptors were collected from a male patient between 10 and 17 years old who had a stem cell transplant for acute lymphoblastic leukemia, so the T cells may come from the graft donor. Each CDR3 is given with its conserved first and last residue. D genes are given only for firm matches. Part of the rows lack a size; the others show once, few, many or a class for expanded clones.

j_gene	d_gene	abundance	v_gene	CDR3aa	CDR3nt
TRBJ1-4	-	-	TRBV4-1	CASSQWQGREKLFF	TGCGCCAGCAGCCAGTGGCAGGGTCGAGAAAAACTGTTTTTT
TRBJ2-2	-	many	TRBV18	CASSPPLGLRGELFF	TGTGCCAGCTCACCCCCACTTGGACTACGGGGGGAGCTGTTTTTT
TRBJ1-5	-	few	TRBV12-3/TRBV12-4	CASSFGGAINQPQHF	TGTGCCAGCAGTTTTGGGGGCGCAATCAATCAGCCCCAGCATTTT
TRBJ2-7	-	few	TRBV5-1	CASSFYSGTAVYEQYF	TGCGCCAGCAGCTTCTACTCCGGGACGGCTGTCTACGAGCAGTACTTC
TRBJ2-2	TRBD1	few	TRBV2	CASSDTGTGRNTGELFF	TGTGCCAGCAGCGATACGGGGACAGGGAGGAACACCGGGGAGCTGTTTTTT
TRBJ2-2	TRBD2	many	TRBV20-1	CSARRSRPSGSKFEYTGELFF	TGCAGTGCTAGAAGGTCCCGGCCTAGCGGGAGCAAATTCGAATACACCGGGGAGCTGTTTTTT
TRBJ2-1	-	many	TRBV12-3/TRBV12-4	CASSLAPSYNEQFF	TGTGCCAGCAGTTTAGCGCCTTCTTACAATGAGCAGTTCTTC
TRBJ2-3	TRBD1	-	TRBV7-2	CASGDRWSTDTQYF	TGTGCCAGCGGGGACAGGTGGAGCACAGATACGCAGTATTTT
TRBJ2-7	-	-	TRBV4-1	CASSHGQSSYEQYF	TGCGCCAGCAGCCACGGCCAGAGCTCCTATGAGCAGTACTTC
TRBJ2-7	TRBD1	-	TRBV5-1	CASSIRDSSYEQYF	TGCGCCAGCAGCATAAGGGACAGTTCCTACGAGCAGTACTTC
TRBJ1-5	-	-	TRBV5-1	CASSWGPDFRPQHF	TGCGCCAGCAGCTGGGGGCCGGATTTTCGGCCCCAGCATTTT
TRBJ2-2	TRBD1	-	TRBV12-3/TRBV12-4	CASSLAQGAPTGELFF	TGTGCCAGCAGTTTAGCACAGGGGGCGCCCACCGGGGAGCTGTTTTTT
TRBJ2-3	TRBD2	many	TRBV12-3/TRBV12-4	CASNQGTSGSTQYF	TGTGCCAGCAACCAGGGAACTAGCGGGAGTACGCAGTATTTT
TRBJ2-1	-	many	TRBV15	CATSRDSPASPRNEQFF	TGTGCCACCAGCAGAGATTCCCCCGCCTCCCCGAGGAATGAGCAGTTCTTC
TRBJ1-5	-	few	TRBV20-1	CSAKPSNQPQHF	TGCAGTGCGAAACCTAGCAATCAGCCCCAGCATTTT
TRBJ2-2	-	-	TRBV5-1	CASSYWTVNTGELFF	TGCGCCAGCAGCTATTGGACAGTCAACACCGGGGAGCTGTTTTTT
TRBJ2-1	-	few	TRBV5-1	CASSSGTVGGSYNEQFF	TGCGCCAGCAGCTCCGGGACTGTTGGGGGCTCCTACAATGAGCAGTTCTTC
TRBJ2-1	TRBD2	few	TRBV7-6	CASSLALLAWGGSYNEQFF	TGTGCCAGCAGCTTAGCGCTGCTAGCGTGGGGGGGTTCCTACAATGAGCAGTTCTTC
TRBJ2-7	-	few	TRBV18	CASSHRESAYEQYF	TGTGCCAGCTCACACAGGGAATCGGCCTACGAGCAGTACTTC
TRBJ2-5	TRBD2	-	TRBV20-1	CSASLLAGGPETQYF	TGCAGTGCTAGTCTTCTCGCGGGAGGGCCGGAGACCCAGTACTTC
TRBJ2-7	TRBD2	many	TRBV12-3/TRBV12-4	CASSLARQGAFSLLAGVNEQYF	TGTGCCAGCAGTTTAGCGCGGCAGGGGGCATTTAGTTTACTAGCGGGAGTCAACGAGCAGTACTTC
TRBJ2-1	TRBD2	many	TRBV5-1	CASSLGKLAGGVEQFF	TGCGCCAGCAGTCTGGGGAAATTAGCGGGAGGGGTTGAGCAGTTCTTC
TRBJ2-6	TRBD2	few	TRBV4-1	CASSQEGGEQASGANVLTF	TGCGCCAGCAGCCAAGAGGGGGGGGAACAGGCCTCTGGGGCCAACGTCCTGACTTTC
TRBJ1-2	-	few	TRBV7-3	CASTQTGDYGYTF	TGTGCCAGCACCCAGACGGGTGACTATGGCTACACCTTC
TRBJ2-7	-	-	TRBV5-5	CASSRAPSPTYEQYF	TGTGCCAGCAGCCGAGCGCCTAGCCCTACCTACGAGCAGTACTTC
TRBJ1-4	-	-	TRBV5-1	CASKSTSEKLFF	TGCGCCAGCAAATCGACATCTGAAAAACTGTTTTTT
TRBJ2-7	-	-	TRBV12-3/TRBV12-4	CASSSDIALYF	TGTGCCAGCAGTTCGGACATCGCTCTGTACTTC
TRBJ2-2	-	few	TRBV7-9	CASSLTASIGELFF	TGTGCCAGCAGCCTAACGGCTAGCATCGGGGAGCTGTTTTTT
TRBJ2-7	-	-	TRBV5-1	CASSLTASLYEQYF	TGCGCCAGCAGCTTGACAGCGAGCCTCTACGAGCAGTACTTC
TRBJ2-7	TRBD1	-	TRBV9	CASSVTDRVYEQYF	TGTGCCAGCAGCGTAACGGACAGGGTTTACGAGCAGTACTTC
TRBJ2-5	-	-	TRBV7-3	CASSLTIGETQYF	TGTGCCAGCAGCTTAACCATCGGAGAGACCCAGTACTTC
TRBJ2-7	TRBD1	-	TRBV12-3/TRBV12-4	CASSQGAGISYEQYF	TGTGCCAGCAGCCAGGGGGCAGGGATATCCTACGAGCAGTACTTC
TRBJ2-7	TRBD1	many	TRBV12-3/TRBV12-4	CASRVGTGHYEQYF	TGTGCCAGCAGGGTCGGGACAGGGCACTACGAGCAGTACTTC
TRBJ2-1	-	few	TRBV7-8	CASSPPAGYEQFF	TGTGCCAGCAGCCCTCCGGCGGGCTATGAGCAGTTCTTC
TRBJ1-2	TRBD1	-	TRBV24-1	CATSARGQGRGSPTDYTF	TGTGCCACCAGTGCCCGCGGACAGGGAAGAGGCTCTCCCACCGACTACACCTTC
TRBJ2-7	TRBD1	-	TRBV5-6	CASSWVTGGGSYEQYF	TGTGCCAGCAGTTGGGTTACAGGGGGCGGATCCTACGAGCAGTACTTC
TRBJ2-7	-	-	TRBV29-1	CSVEGETASSYEQYF	TGCAGCGTTGAAGGTGAGACCGCGAGCTCCTACGAGCAGTACTTC
TRBJ2-3	TRBD2	-	TRBV4-1	CASSQVAGDGDTQYF	TGCGCCAGCAGCCAAGTAGCGGGAGACGGTGATACGCAGTATTTT
TRBJ2-7	-	few	TRBV3-1	CASSQVGSTYEQYF	TGTGCCAGCAGCCAAGTCGGCTCGACCTACGAGCAGTACTTC
TRBJ1-2	-	few	TRBV10-2	CASSERHSLTPWTNYGYTF	TGCGCCAGCAGTGAAAGACATTCCCTTACCCCTTGGACTAACTATGGCTACACCTTC
TRBJ2-1	TRBD2	-	TRBV4-2	CASSQVAGTSGRFGNEQFF	TGTGCCAGCAGCCAAGTAGCTGGGACTAGCGGGAGATTTGGGAATGAGCAGTTCTTC